This T cell receptor beta chain stems from a study of blood T cell repertoires in COVID-19. The CDR3 sequence is 15 residues long. Germline CDR1 reads LNHDA; CDR2 reads SQIVND (reference sequence). The V end was cut by 5 bases, the J end by 5 bases, with 18 bases between. This table comes from immunoSEQ multiplex PCR, and its TCRdb copy is limited to in-frame clones, with some not included. The sample contains some 77,000 clones, roughly 89% of which appear only once. This sequence joins TRBV19 and TRBJ2-5; perhaps TRBD2 as D (5 bases). Sample: peripheral blood. This receptor was taken from a woman of 80 years or more with active or convalescent COVID-19. The CDR3 DNA is TGTGCCAGTAGTTCCCAAGCGGCAGGACTGGAGACCCAGTACTTC. It specifies CASSSQAAGLETQYF.